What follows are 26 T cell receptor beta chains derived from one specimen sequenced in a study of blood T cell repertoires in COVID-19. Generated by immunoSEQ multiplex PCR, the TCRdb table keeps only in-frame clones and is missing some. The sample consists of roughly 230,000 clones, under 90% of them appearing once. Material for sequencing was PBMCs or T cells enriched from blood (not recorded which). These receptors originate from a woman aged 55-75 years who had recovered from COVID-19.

This CDR3 is CASSMGGQGQETQYF. In DNA form, the CDR3 reads TGTGCCAGCAGCATGGGGGGTCAGGGACAAGAGACCCAGTACTTC. The V and J genes are TRBV11-3 and TRBJ2-5; D is possibly TRBD2 (6 bases). CDR3 size: 15 residues. Trimming removed 5 bases at V and 2 bases at J, with 15 bases between. Looked up from germline, CDR1 is SGHNT and CDR2 is YENEEA.

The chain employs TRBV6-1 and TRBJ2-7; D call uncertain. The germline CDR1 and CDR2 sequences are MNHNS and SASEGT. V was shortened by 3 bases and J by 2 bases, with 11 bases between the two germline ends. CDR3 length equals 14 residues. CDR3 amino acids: CASSDTPGAYEQYF. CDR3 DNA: TGTGCCAGCAGTGACACCCCAGGTGCCTACGAGCAGTACTTC.

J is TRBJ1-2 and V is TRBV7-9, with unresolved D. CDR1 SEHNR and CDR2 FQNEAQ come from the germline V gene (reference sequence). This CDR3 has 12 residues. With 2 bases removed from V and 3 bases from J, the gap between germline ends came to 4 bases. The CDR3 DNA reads TGTGCCAGCAGCTTAACAGACTATGGCTACACCTTC. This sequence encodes CASSLTDYGYTF.

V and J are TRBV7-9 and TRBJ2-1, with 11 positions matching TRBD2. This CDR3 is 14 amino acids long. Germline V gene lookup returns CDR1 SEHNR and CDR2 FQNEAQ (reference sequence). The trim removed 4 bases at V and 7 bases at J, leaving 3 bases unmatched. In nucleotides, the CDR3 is TGTGCCAGCAGCTGGGGACTAGCGGAAAATGAGCAGTTCTTC. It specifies CASSWGLAENEQFF.

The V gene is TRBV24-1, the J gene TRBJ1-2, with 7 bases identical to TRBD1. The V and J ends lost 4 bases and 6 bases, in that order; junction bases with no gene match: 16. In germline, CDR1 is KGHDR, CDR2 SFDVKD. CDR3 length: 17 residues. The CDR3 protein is CATSDPKTQGVNDGYTF. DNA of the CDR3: TGTGCCACCAGTGACCCAAAAACGCAGGGGGTGAACGATGGCTACACCTTC.

CDR3 amino acids: CASSLGTGAGNEQFF. The CDR3 nucleotides read TGCGCCAGCAGCTTAGGGACAGGGGCTGGAAATGAGCAGTTCTTC. The chain links TRBV5-1 to TRBJ2-1; 10 bases line up with TRBD1. V was clipped by 2 bases and J by 7 bases; unmatched bases: 6. Germline assignment: CDR1 SGHRS and CDR2 YFSETQ. The length of the CDR3 is 15 residues.

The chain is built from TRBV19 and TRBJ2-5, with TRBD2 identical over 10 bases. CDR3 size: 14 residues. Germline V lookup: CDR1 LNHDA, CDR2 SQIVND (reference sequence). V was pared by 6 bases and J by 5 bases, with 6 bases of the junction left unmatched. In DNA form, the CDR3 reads TGTGCCAGTAGCCGGACTAGCGGCGATGAGACCCAGTACTTC. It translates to CASSRTSGDETQYF.

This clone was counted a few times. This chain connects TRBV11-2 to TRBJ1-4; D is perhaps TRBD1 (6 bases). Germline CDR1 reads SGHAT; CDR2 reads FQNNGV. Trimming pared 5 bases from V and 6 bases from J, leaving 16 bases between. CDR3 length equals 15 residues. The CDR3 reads CASSDVRDTDEKLFF. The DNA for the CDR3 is TGTGCCAGCAGCGATGTCCGGGACACCGATGAAAAACTGTTTTTT.

CDR3 residues: CASSWAGGIGEQYF. CDR3 coding DNA: TGTGCCAGCAGCTGGGCGGGAGGTATCGGCGAGCAGTACTTC. This chain joins TRBV5-6 and TRBJ2-7, with 8 bases identical to TRBD2. V trimming: 3 bases; J trimming: 6 bases; junction bases outside the gene matches: 8. The CDR3 has 14 residues. Germline CDR1 reads SGHDT; CDR2 reads YYEEEE.

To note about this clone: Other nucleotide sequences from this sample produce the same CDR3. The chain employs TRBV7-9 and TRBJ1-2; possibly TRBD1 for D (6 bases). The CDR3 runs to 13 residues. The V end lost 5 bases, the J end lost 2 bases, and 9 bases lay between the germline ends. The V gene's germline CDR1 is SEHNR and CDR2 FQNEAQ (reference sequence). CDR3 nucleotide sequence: TGTGCCAGCAGCCCGCAGGGGAACTATGGCTACACCTTC. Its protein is CASSPQGNYGYTF.

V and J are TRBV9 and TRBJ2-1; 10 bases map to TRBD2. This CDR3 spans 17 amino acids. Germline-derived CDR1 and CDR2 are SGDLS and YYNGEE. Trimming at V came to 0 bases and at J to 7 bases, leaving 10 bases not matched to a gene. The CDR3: CASSVAARSGGANEQFF. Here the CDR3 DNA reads TGTGCCAGCAGCGTAGCTGCCAGAAGCGGGGGGGCGAATGAGCAGTTCTTC.

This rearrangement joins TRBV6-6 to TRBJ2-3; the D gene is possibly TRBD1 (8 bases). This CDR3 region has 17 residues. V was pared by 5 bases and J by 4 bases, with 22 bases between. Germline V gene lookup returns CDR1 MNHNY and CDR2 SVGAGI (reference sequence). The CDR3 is CASSLWGGTGGADTQYF. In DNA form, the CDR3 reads TGTGCCAGCAGTCTATGGGGGGGGACAGGAGGAGCAGATACGCAGTATTTT.

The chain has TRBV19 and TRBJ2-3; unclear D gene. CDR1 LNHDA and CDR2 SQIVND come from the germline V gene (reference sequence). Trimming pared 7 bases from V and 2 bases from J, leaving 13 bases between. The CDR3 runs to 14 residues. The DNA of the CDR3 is TGTGCCAGTAAAGCCCAGCGTTCCACAGATACGCAGTATTTT. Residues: CASKAQRSTDTQYF.

CDR3 coding DNA: TGTGCCAGTGCCGGACAGGGGTTTAGGTACGAGCAGTACTTC. Its protein product is CASAGQGFRYEQYF. The chain recombines TRBV19 with TRBJ2-7; 9 positions match TRBD1. CDR3 size: 14 residues. CDR1 and CDR2 (germline): LNHDA, SQIVND (reference sequence). V shed 8 bases, J shed 4 bases, and the junction held 9 bases outside the gene matches. Together with reference TRBV19 and TRBJ2-7, the CDR3 gives the full variable domain: DGGITQSPKYLFRKEGQNVTLSCEQNLNHDAMYWYRQDPGQGLRLIYYSQIVNDFQKGDIAEGYSVSREKKESFPLTVTSAQKNPTAFYLCASAGQGFRYEQYFGPGTRLTVT.

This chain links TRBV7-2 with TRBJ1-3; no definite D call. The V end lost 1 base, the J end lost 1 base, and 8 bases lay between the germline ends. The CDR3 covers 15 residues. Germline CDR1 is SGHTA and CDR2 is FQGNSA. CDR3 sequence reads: CASSLGPGSGNTIYF. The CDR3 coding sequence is TGTGCCAGCAGCTTAGGCCCGGGATCTGGAAACACCATATATTTT.

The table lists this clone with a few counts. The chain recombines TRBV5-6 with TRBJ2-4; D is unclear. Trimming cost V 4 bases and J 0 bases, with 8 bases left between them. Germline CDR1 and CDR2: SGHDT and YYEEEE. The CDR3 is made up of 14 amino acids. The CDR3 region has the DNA TGTGCCAGCAGCCCTCCGGGAGCCAAAAACATTCAGTACTTC. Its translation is CASSPPGAKNIQYF.

As DNA, the CDR3 is TGTGCCAGCAGCCACGGGGGTTCTGGGGCCAACGTCCTGACTTTC. It yields the protein CASSHGGSGANVLTF. The chain uses TRBV7-9 and TRBJ2-6; TRBD2 might be the D (6 bases). The CDR3 totals 15 residues. The germline V gene has CDR1 SEHNR and CDR2 FQNEAQ (reference sequence). V was trimmed by 5 bases and J by 1 base, leaving 9 bases between them.

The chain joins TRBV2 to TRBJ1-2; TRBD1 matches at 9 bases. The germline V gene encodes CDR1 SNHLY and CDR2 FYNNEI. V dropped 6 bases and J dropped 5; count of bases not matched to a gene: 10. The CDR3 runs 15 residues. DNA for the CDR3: TGTGCCAGCAGGGGCGGACAGGGGAGGGGATATGGCTACACCTTC. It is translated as CASRGGQGRGYGYTF.

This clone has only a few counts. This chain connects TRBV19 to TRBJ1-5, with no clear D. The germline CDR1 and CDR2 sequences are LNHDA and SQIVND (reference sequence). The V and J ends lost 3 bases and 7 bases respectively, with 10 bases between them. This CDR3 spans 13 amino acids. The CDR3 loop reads CASSISLRQPQHF. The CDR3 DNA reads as TGTGCCAGTAGTATTTCATTGAGGCAGCCCCAGCATTTT.

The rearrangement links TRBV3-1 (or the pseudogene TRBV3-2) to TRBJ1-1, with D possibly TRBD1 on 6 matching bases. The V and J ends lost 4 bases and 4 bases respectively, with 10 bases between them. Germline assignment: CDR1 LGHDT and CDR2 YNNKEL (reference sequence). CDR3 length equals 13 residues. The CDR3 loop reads CASSLGGRTEAFF. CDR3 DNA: TGTGCCAGCAGCCTTGGGGGCCGCACTGAAGCTTTCTTT.

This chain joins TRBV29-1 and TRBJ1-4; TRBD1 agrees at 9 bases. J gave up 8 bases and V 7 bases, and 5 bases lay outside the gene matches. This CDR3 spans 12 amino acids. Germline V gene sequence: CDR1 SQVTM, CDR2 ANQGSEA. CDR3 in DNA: TGCAGCGCGACAGGGGGAAGCGAAAAACTGTTTTTT. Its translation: CSATGGSEKLFF.

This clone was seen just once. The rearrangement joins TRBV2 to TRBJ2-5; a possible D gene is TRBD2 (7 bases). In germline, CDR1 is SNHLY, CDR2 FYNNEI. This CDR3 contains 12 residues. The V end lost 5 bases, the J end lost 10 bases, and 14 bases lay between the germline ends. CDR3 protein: CASSIGGGIQYF. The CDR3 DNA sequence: TGTGCCAGCAGTATTGGGGGGGGCATCCAGTACTTC.

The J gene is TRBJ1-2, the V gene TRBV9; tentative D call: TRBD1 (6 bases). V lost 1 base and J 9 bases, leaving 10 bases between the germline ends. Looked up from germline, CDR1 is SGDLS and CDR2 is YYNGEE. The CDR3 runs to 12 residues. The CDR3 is CASSVRGSRYTF. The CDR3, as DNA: TGTGCCAGCAGCGTAAGGGGGAGCCGCTACACCTTC.

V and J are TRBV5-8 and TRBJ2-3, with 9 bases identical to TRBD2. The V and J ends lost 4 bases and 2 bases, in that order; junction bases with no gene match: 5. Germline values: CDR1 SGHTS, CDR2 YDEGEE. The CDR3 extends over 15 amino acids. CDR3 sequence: CASSPGTSYTDTQYF. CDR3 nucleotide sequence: TGTGCCAGCAGCCCCGGGACTAGCTACACAGATACGCAGTATTTT.

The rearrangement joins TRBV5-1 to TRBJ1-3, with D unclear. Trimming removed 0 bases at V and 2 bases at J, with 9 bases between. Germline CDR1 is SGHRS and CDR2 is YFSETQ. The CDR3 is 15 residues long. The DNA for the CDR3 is TGCGCCAGCAGCTTGGCCTCGGAGGCTGGAAACACCATATATTTT. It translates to CASSLASEAGNTIYF.

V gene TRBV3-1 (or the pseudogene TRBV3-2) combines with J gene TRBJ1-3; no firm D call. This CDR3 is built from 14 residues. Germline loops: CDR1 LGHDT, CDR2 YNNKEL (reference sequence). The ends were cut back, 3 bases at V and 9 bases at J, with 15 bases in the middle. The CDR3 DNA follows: TGTGCCAGCAGCCAGGTGACCACGGGGAGCACCATATATTTT. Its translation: CASSQVTTGSTIYF.